This T cell receptor (beta chain) was sequenced for a study of T cell responses to AZD1222 COVID-19 vaccine. Assay: immunoSEQ multiplex PCR; the TCRdb copy retains only in-frame clones and omits some. In the table there are 140,000 to 150,000 clones, roughly nine tenths of which are singletons. The ends were cut back, 3 bases at V and 6 bases at J, with 18 bases in the middle. The CDR3 spans 17 residues. Study observations and caveats: Females outnumbered males among donors, who were mostly white British; clonal diversity was possibly underestimated.

Turning to this clone: The target antigen is unknown.

This sequence originates from an adult in good health. Sequencing was performed on peripheral blood, taken on day 0 of AZD1222 vaccination. The V call is TRBV23-1, the J call TRBJ1-6; the D is unclear. TRBV23-1 carries the ORF label, with uncertain function. CDR3 DNA: TGCGCCAGCAGTCAGAAAAAATGGGCCCTCTCTAATTCACCCCTCCACTTT. Translating gives CASSQKKWALSNSPLHF.